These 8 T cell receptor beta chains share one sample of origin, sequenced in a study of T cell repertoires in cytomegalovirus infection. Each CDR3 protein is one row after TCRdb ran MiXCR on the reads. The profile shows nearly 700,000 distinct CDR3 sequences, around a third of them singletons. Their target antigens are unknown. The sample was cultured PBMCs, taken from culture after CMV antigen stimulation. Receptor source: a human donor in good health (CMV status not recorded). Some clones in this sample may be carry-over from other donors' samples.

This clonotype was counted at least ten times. CDR3: CASSLVAGPSGPQHF. CDR3 in DNA: TGTGCCAGCAGCTTAGTGGCAGGCCCCTCCGGGCCCCAGCATTTT. J is TRBJ1-5 and V is TRBV7-2, with D unclear. V was cut by 1 base and J by 9 bases, with 16 bases left in between. The CDR3 length is 15 residues. The germline CDR1 and CDR2 sequences are SGHTA and FQGNSA.

The CDR3 region is CASSGYSGTDYPNTEAFF. The CDR3 DNA follows: TGTGCCAGCAGCGGCTATTCCGGGACGGATTACCCGAACACTGAAGCTTTCTTT. This chain uses TRBV9 with TRBJ1-1, with D perhaps matching TRBD1 (5 bases). V was pared by 3 bases and J by 1 base, with 22 bases between. The CDR3 consists of 18 residues. Germline values: CDR1 SGDLS, CDR2 YYNGEE.

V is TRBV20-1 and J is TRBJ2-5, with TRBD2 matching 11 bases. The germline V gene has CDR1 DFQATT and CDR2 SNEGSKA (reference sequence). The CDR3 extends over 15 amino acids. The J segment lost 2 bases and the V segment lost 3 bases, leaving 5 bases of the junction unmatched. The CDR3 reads CSARVGTSGQETQYF. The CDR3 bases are TGCAGTGCTAGGGTCGGGACTAGCGGACAAGAGACCCAGTACTTC.

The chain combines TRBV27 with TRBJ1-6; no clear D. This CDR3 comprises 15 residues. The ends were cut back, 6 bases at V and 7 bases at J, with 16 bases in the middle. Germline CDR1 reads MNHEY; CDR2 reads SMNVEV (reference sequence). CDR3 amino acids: CASRRYRGLNSPLHF. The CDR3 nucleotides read TGTGCCAGCAGGCGTTACCGCGGGCTAAATTCACCCCTCCACTTT.

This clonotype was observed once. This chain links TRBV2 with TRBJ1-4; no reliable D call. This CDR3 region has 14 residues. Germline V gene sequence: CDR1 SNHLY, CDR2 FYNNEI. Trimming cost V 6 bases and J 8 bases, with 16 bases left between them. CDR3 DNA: TGTGCCAGCAGGCCGGGCCCTGAGACGGAAAAACTGTTTTTT. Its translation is CASRPGPETEKLFF. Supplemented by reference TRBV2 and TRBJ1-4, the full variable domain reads EPEVTQTPSHQVTQMGQEVILRCVPISNHLYFYWYRQILGQKVEFLVSFYNNEISEKSEIFDDQFSVERPDGSNFTLKIRSTKLEDSAMYFCASRPGPETEKLFFGSGTQLSVL.

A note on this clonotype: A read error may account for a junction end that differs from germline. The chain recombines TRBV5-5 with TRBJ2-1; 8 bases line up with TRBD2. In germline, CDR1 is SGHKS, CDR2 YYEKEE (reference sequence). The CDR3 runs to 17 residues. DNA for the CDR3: TGTGCCAGCAGCTCGGCCCGGGGGGGGGAACCATACAAAGAGCAGTTCTTC. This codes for CASSSARGGEPYKEQFF.

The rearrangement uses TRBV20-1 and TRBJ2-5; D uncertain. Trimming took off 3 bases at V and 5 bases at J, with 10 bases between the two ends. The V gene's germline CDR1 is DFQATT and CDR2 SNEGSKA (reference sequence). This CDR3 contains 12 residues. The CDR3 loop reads CSARHSWETQYF. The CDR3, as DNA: TGCAGTGCTAGGCATAGTTGGGAGACCCAGTACTTC.

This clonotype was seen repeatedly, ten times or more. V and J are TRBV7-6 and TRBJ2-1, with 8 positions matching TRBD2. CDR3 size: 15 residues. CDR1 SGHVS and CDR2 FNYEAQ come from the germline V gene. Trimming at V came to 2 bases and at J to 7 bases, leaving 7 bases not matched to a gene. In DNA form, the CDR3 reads TGTGCCAGCAGCTTATCGGCGGGGGGATGGAATGAGCAGTTCTTC. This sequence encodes CASSLSAGGWNEQFF.